This TCR beta chain appears in the sequencing data of a study of primary melanoma T cells and metastatic recurrence (dated by TCRdb to 2018 to 2020). For the study in its entirety: The cohort was made up of approximately 200 primary melanomas of stage T2 to T4, with thickness greater than 1 mm. The study tested whether T-cell fraction and T-cell repertoire clonality in primary melanoma tumors predicted patient outcome. Progression-free survival was the clinical outcome compared against the T-cell fraction measured by TCR beta sequencing. Histopathological grading of tumor-infiltrating lymphocytes served as the comparison point for the T-cell fraction derived from sequencing. Broad study findings and their caveats: A T-cell fraction greater than 20% appeared to be protective whatever the ulceration status, mitotic rate or nodal disease. Progression-free survival prediction was reportedly improved more by adding T-cell fraction to tumor thickness than by adding any other histopathological variable. Progression-free survival was reportedly predicted by the tumor T-cell fraction independently of thickness, ulceration, mitotic rate and age. The authors framed an effective T-cell-mediated antitumor response in primary melanoma only as a suggestion, not a demonstrated mechanism.

Library method: the immunoSEQ multiplex PCR assay. High-throughput sequencing of the T-cell receptor beta chain was performed on primary melanoma tumor tissue. The source study handled its data this way. Among the repertoire analyses were the distribution of insertions and deletions and the sharing of TCRB CDR3 between samples. A gradient-boosted model ranked how well the T-cell fraction predicted outcome compared with histopathological variables. In TCRdb, the immuneACCESS table is reduced to in-frame sequences with V and J assigned. These tables do not hold every clone; where another copy was compared, an unresolved V gene accounts for under half, and the others remain unexplained. V and J calls and clone size are those listed in that table; D and trimming were worked out from the DNA. The sample table shows over a hundred clones, and around 90% are seen once. The top ten constitute 13% to 15% of the sample.

This clone has just one count. Its antigen is unknown. The record has no base qualities; no much larger clone is one base away. The primary melanoma of each patient had been surgically resected and was considered potentially curable but at risk of metastatic recurrence. V lost 3 bases and J lost 0 bases; the stretch between them is 1 base long. Looking up the germline V gene yields CDR1 KGHSH and CDR2 LQKENI. Including cysteine and phenylalanine, the CDR3 has 12 amino acids. Only the CDR3 DNA is retained, 36 bases long and in frame from the first base. This sequence uses TRBV18 and TRBJ2-3, with the D gene call left open. The source of this sequence is a human donor with melanoma. Sequencing was carried out using melanoma tumor tissue. The bases are TGTGCCAGCTCACCTAGCACAGATACGCAGTATTTT. The encoded protein is CASSPSTDTQYF.